The 10 T cell receptor beta chains reported below all come from one sample, sequenced in a study of early T cells in non-severe SARS-CoV-2 infection. TCRdb analysed the 5' RACE reads with MiXCR anew, one entry per CDR3 protein. The sample lists more than 20,000 distinct CDR3 sequences, just under 4.5% seen once, with 20% in the top ten. The sample taken for sequencing was whole blood. These receptors originate from an adult who was a healthcare worker with PCR-confirmed SARS-CoV-2 infection or an uninfected control (not recorded which).

This clonotype was picked up many times. V gene TRBV7-7 combines with J gene TRBJ2-7, with TRBD1 matching 8 bases. This CDR3 is 15 amino acids long. Germline V CDR1 and CDR2: SSHAT, FNYEAQ (reference sequence). The CDR3 reads CASAGGQGASYEQYF. DNA of the CDR3: TGTGCTAGCGCTGGGGGCCAGGGGGCTTCCTACGAGCAGTACTTC.

This clonotype showed up many times. This chain connects TRBV28 to TRBJ1-6, with 9 bases identical to TRBD1. The trim removed 5 bases at V and 5 bases at J, leaving 7 bases unmatched. This CDR3 is built from 16 residues. Germline values: CDR1 MDHEN, CDR2 SYDVKM. The CDR3 reads CASSNMRTGDNSPLHF. The CDR3 DNA reads as TGTGCCAGCAGTAACATGAGGACAGGGGATAATTCACCCCTCCACTTT.

This clonotype showed up just a few times. The genes are TRBV12-3 or TRBV12-4 and TRBJ2-7, with D unclear. Trimming took off 1 base at V and 2 bases at J, with 6 bases between the two ends. The CDR3 is made up of 13 amino acids. CDR3 coding DNA: TGTGCCAGCAGTTTAGACTATACCTACGAGCAGTACTTC. Its protein is CASSLDYTYEQYF.

This chain links TRBV6-5 with TRBJ2-1, with 7 bases fitting TRBD2. CDR1 and CDR2 (germline): MNHEY, SVGAGI. This CDR3 is 14 amino acids long. V was clipped by 4 bases and J by 0 bases; unmatched bases: 0. The CDR3 here is CASSWGGSYNEQFF. The CDR3 DNA follows: TGTGCCAGCAGTTGGGGGGGCTCCTACAATGAGCAGTTCTTC.

The rearrangement links TRBV18 to TRBJ1-1, with D unresolved. The CDR3 runs 15 residues. From germline, CDR1 is KGHSH and CDR2 LQKENI. Trimming removed 0 bases at V and 5 bases at J, with 13 bases between. The CDR3 coding sequence is TGTGCCAGCTCACCACCGAAGGTGGTTGGAACTGAAGCTTTCTTT. Translating it yields CASSPPKVVGTEAFF. Full variable domain (rest looked up from reference TRBV18 and TRBJ1-1): NAGVMQNPRHLVRRRGQEARLRCSPMKGHSHVYWYRQLPEEGLKFMVYLQKENIIDESGMPKERFSAEFPKEGPSILRIQQVVRGDSAAYFCASSPPKVVGTEAFFGQGTRLTVV.

The chain combines TRBV28 with TRBJ2-1; D remains ambiguous. Trimming cost V 1 base and J 2 bases, with 0 bases left between them. This CDR3 is built from 12 residues. Germline-derived CDR1 and CDR2 are MDHEN and SYDVKM. This CDR3 is CASSLSYNEQFF. The CDR3 DNA follows: TGTGCCAGCAGTTTATCCTACAATGAGCAGTTCTTC.

This clonotype was observed at least ten times. This chain links TRBV15 with TRBJ2-1; TRBD2 is a possible D gene (6 bases). Germline V gives CDR1 LNHNV, CDR2 YYDKDF (reference sequence). V lost 0 bases, J lost 5 bases, and 14 bases lay in between. The CDR3 is made up of 16 amino acids. CDR3 in amino acids: CATSRDRGAGNNEQFF. CDR3 nucleotides: TGTGCCACCAGCAGAGATCGTGGGGCGGGAAACAATGAGCAGTTCTTC.

This clonotype was seen ten or more times. V usage is TRBV5-4 and J usage is TRBJ2-7; D ambiguous. Germline CDR1 SGHNT, CDR2 YYREEE (reference sequence). Trimming took off 4 bases at V and 7 bases at J, with 15 bases between the two ends. The CDR3 covers 13 residues. The CDR3 DNA follows: TGTGCCAGCAGCGATACCCGGCTTGTGGAGCAGTACTTC. Its protein product is CASSDTRLVEQYF.

This clonotype was picked up a small number of times. The chain employs TRBV7-8 and TRBJ1-3; D is unresolved. The CDR3 spans 12 residues. Germline V CDR1 and CDR2: SGHVS, FQNEAQ. The V gene lost 3 bases and the J gene lost 0 bases, with 0 bases spanning the gap. CDR3 sequence reads: CASSFSGNTIYF. CDR3 sequence (DNA): TGTGCCAGCAGCTTCTCTGGAAACACCATATATTTT.

This clonotype was detected ten times or more. V is TRBV19 and J is TRBJ1-4, with 7 bases fitting TRBD1. The V segment lost 5 bases and the J segment 8 bases; nucleotides outside the gene matches: 5. The length of the CDR3 is 13 residues. Germline CDR1 is LNHDA and CDR2 is SQIVND (reference sequence). CDR3 residues: CASSGTAIEKLFF. The CDR3 DNA follows: TGTGCCAGTAGTGGGACAGCCATCGAAAAACTGTTTTTT.